This TCR beta chain was identified during a study of cytomegalovirus exposure and HLA in healthy donors. Looking at the study overall: Earlier, 150 million to 200 million T cells were analyzed, and some 120 million unique TCR beta sequences were found among them. Broader study findings: Among the most significant clusters, several appeared linked to common viral pathogens in a later analysis.

Of note for this clone: Antigen: not known.

Use of 60 Vbeta and 13 Jbeta primers characterized the PCR. Methods used by the authors: Tens of millions of unique TCR beta chains, roughly 12 million shared, were counted in a later analysis. Using immunoSEQ multiplex PCR, the repertoire was profiled, and TCRdb retains in-frame clones only, with some absent. D and trimming come from the DNA, and the V and J calls and clone size come from that table. In the table there are 100,000 to 150,000 clones, less than 85% of which are singletons. The donors comprised healthy bone marrow donors. This TCR derives from a man aged 18 to 29 in good health and CMV-seropositive. The sample was PBMCs.

CDR3 region: CASSSGTASSGANVLTF. The CDR3 DNA reads as TGCGCCAGCAGCTCCGGGACTGCGAGCTCTGGGGCCAACGTCCTGACTTTC. The chain joins TRBV5-1 to TRBJ2-6; a possible D gene is TRBD2 (6 bases). CDR1 is SGHRS, CDR2 YFSETQ, per germline. This CDR3 is 17 amino acids long. V lost 3 bases to trimming and J lost 0 bases, with 13 bases between them. Variable domain in full (rest from reference TRBV5-1 and TRBJ2-6): KAGVTQTPRYLIKTRGQQVTLSCSPISGHRSVSWYQQTPGQGLQFLFEYFSETQRNKGNFPGRFSGRQFSNSRSEMNVSTLELGDSALYLCASSSGTASSGANVLTFGAGSRLTVL.